The present T cell receptor beta chain was sequenced within a study of blood T cell repertoires in COVID-19. The CDR3 totals 11 residues. Germline-derived CDR1 and CDR2 are DFQATT and SNEGSKA (reference sequence). J gave up 4 bases and V 7 bases, and 1 base lay outside the gene matches. Participants were aged 18 to 89 years, lived in 20 to 30 US areas, and enrolled virtually. Donors were grouped by their self-reported clinical history. This clone was counted a single time. Method: immunoSEQ multiplex PCR; TCRdb's copy keeps in-frame clones and lacks some. The data show 200,000 to 250,000 clones, with approximately 90% seen just once and 0.85% to 0.9% held by the top ten.

The J gene is TRBJ2-4, the V gene TRBV20-1; 7 nucleotides match TRBD2. The receptor was derived from a man aged 50-59 years who had been exposed to COVID-19. The sample consisted of PBMCs or T cells enriched from blood (not recorded which). CDR3 sequence reads: CSVGGKNIQYF. For the CDR3, the DNA is TGCAGTGTGGGGGGGAAAAACATTCAGTACTTC.